Sequencing of this T cell receptor (beta chain) was carried out in a study of blood T cells in healthy people across ages (dated by TCRdb to 2014 to 2015). For the study in its entirety: In model experiments, roughly one uniquely barcoded TCR beta cDNA molecule per two T cells was captured by template switching. Donors were grouped into four age groups: young (average roughly 15 years), middle-aged (over 35), aged (roughly 67) and long-lived (approximately 78). Age-related changes in TCR beta repertoire diversity were measured in the study by deep sequencing normalized with unique cDNA molecular identifiers. For two donors (one aged 18 to 29 and one aged 80 or older), the study analyzed two additional independent replicas of 1 million unique cDNA reads from the same blood draw. To avoid experimental bias, donors of different ages were randomly spread across the sequencing lanes. What the authors observed across the whole study: Compared with the aged group, more naive CD4+ T cells, fewer expanded clones and increased TCR diversity were shown by the long-lived group, suggesting age selection. Donor CMV infection status was unknown, potentially confounding age-related changes in expanded clonotypes. Bulk unsorted PBMC profiling prevented conclusive comparison of naive and antigen-experienced compartments. Estimates of total diversity based on one million sequenced T cells were regarded as lower bounds and as underestimates. Observed TCR beta diversity per million T cells fell roughly linearly with age, and a significant reduction was already apparent by age around 40. The percentage of naive T cells measured by flow cytometry correlated strongly with observed TCR beta diversity.

Preparation of the library involved 5' RACE. Instrument on record: Illumina HiSeq 2500. The second PCR ran for about 6 to 12 cycles and used a J-beta primer mix along with a sample-barcoded 5' primer. Each TCR beta cDNA molecule received a unique molecular identifier from a template-switch 5' adaptor carrying 12 random nucleotides. Each sample yielded at least 3 million CDR3-containing paired-end reads. The Mint cDNA synthesis kit, primed by a TRBC-specific oligonucleotide, was used to synthesize first-strand cDNA from all RNA. All cDNA was treated with uracil-DNA glycosylase and then went through a first 18-cycle PCR with the universal primers M1SS and BC2_uni_R. Under the source paper's analysis protocol: Each sample was normalized by randomly selecting 1 million high-quality reads, each carrying a distinct molecular identifier. Instead of being binned into consensus sequences, reads with shared molecular identifiers were discarded. MiTCR, set to a Q25 quality threshold and the strictest error-elimination algorithm, was used for CDR3 identification, clonotype clustering and error correction. Lower-bound total TCR beta diversity was estimated with a nonparametric unseen species model using Euler transformation. Using fastp at Q25 and MiXCR, TCRdb reprocessed the public reads and kept productive beta chains. Each entry merges the rows of one CDR3 protein and shows their most common DNA and genes. TCRdb, rather than the study authors, made the V and J calls. The sample has about 1.5 million distinct CDR3 sequences on record, roughly 43% of them singletons. The top ten hold about 4% of the sample.

Including cysteine and phenylalanine, the CDR3 has 15 amino acids. CDR3 DNA is the only sequence kept; it has 45 bases, read in frame from the first base. CDR1 LGHNT and CDR2 FRNRAP are derived from the germline V gene. The donors were a few dozen Caucasian individuals from Russia, aged roughly 6 to 90 years, who were systemically healthy. Roughly 10 milliliters of peripheral blood were drawn from each donor into EDTA-treated Vacutainer tubes. Ficoll-Paque density-gradient centrifugation was used to isolate PBMCs, with at least 6.5 million per sample. Total RNA, at least 6 micrograms per sample, was extracted from PBMCs with Trizol reagent. The percentages of naive CD45RAhigh/CD27high T cells were determined by flow cytometry on a PBMC aliquot from every donor. A single count supports this clonotype. There is no known antigen for this receptor. No base quality information exists; no much larger clone differs at one position.

The chain joins TRBV12-5 to TRBJ2-7; TRBD1 is possibly the D segment (6 matching bases). Matching the DNA end better, TRBJ2-5 makes the J call doubtful. Sequencing was done on a sample of blood. This TCR came from a woman under 30 in good health. The CDR3 region reads CASGPLQGAKETQYF. The nucleotides are TGTGCTAGTGGTCCCCTACAGGGTGCAAAAGAGACCCAGTACTTC.